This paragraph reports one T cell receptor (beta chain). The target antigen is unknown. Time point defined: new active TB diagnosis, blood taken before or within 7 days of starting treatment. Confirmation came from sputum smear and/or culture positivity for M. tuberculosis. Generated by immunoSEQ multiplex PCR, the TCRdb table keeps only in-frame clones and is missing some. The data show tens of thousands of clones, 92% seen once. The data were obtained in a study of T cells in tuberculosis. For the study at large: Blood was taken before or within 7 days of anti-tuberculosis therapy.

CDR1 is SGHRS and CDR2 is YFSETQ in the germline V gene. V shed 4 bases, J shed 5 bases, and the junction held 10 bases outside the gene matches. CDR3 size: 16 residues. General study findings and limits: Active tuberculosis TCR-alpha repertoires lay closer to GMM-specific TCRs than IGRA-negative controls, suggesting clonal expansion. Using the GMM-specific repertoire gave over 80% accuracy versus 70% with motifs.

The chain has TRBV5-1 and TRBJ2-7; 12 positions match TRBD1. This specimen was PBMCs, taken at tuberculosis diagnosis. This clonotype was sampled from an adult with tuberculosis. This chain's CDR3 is CASSVNPGQGAHEQYF. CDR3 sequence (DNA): TGCGCCAGCAGCGTGAATCCGGGACAGGGGGCCCACGAGCAGTACTTC.